Presented here are 19 T cell receptor beta chains from one specimen sequenced in a study of T cell responses to AZD1222 COVID-19 vaccine. Clones were sequenced by immunoSEQ multiplex PCR, and TCRdb holds only the in-frame ones, with some missing. The profile shows about 180,000 clones, roughly 88% of them singletons. Sequencing was performed on peripheral blood, taken on day 0 of AZD1222 vaccination. The receptor source for this set is an adult in good health.

The chain is built from TRBV11-1 and TRBJ2-1; no reliable D call. V was clipped by 1 base and J by 6 bases, with 1 base between them. The germline V gene has CDR1 SGHAT and CDR2 FQDESV (reference sequence). The CDR3 contains 11 residues. The CDR3 DNA sequence: TGTGCCAGCAGCTTAGTCAATGAGCAGTTCTTC. Translated, it gives CASSLVNEQFF.

The chain uses TRBV10-2 and TRBJ2-3, with D possibly being TRBD1 or TRBD2 (6 bases each). Per the germline V gene, CDR1 is WSHSY and CDR2 is SAAADI. This CDR3 is built from 16 residues. Trimming left V 3 bases short and J 2 bases short, with 15 bases between. The CDR3 nucleotides are TGCGCCAGCAGTGACCCCGGAAGGGGGGTCACAGATACGCAGTATTTT. Translating it yields CASSDPGRGVTDTQYF.

This rearrangement joins TRBV19 to TRBJ2-4; 8 bases match TRBD2. V lost 5 bases, J lost 3 bases, and 12 bases stayed unmatched. The germline V gene encodes CDR1 LNHDA and CDR2 SQIVND (reference sequence). The CDR3 consists of 17 residues. DNA for the CDR3: TGTGCCAGTAGTTTCCGGACTAGCTTGGTAGGCAAAAACATTCAGTACTTC. It translates to CASSFRTSLVGKNIQYF.

DNA for the CDR3: TGTGCCAGCAGCCAGGACGGAACTCACCGAAACACCATATATTTT. It is translated as CASSQDGTHRNTIYF. The chain joins TRBV5-4 to TRBJ1-3; D gene unclear. Germline-derived CDR1 and CDR2 are SGHNT and YYREEE (reference sequence). V dropped 4 bases and J dropped 5 bases, with 16 bases sitting between them. The length of the CDR3 is 15 residues. The variable domain in full, with the rest retrieved from reference TRBV5-4 and TRBJ1-3, is ETGVTQSPTHLIKTRGQQVTLRCSSQSGHNTVSWYQQALGQGPQFIFQYYREEENGRGNFPPRFSGLQFPNYSSELNVNALELDDSALYLCASSQDGTHRNTIYFGEGSWLTVV.

CDR3 sequence: CASSLEPGLSNTEAFF. CDR3 bases: TGTGCCAGCAGCTTAGAACCCGGACTGAGCAACACTGAAGCTTTCTTT. V is TRBV13 and J is TRBJ1-1; D not resolved. Trimming cost V 1 base and J 2 bases, with 14 bases left between them. The CDR3 has 16 amino acids. Germline-derived CDR1 and CDR2 are PRHDT and FYEKMQ (reference sequence). Together with reference TRBV13 and TRBJ1-1, the CDR3 gives the full variable domain: AAGVIQSPRHLIKEKRETATLKCYPIPRHDTVYWYQQGPGQDPQFLISFYEKMQSDKGSIPDRFSAQQFSDYHSELNMSSLELGDSALYFCASSLEPGLSNTEAFFGQGTRLTVV.

CDR3 sequence reads: CATGANNQPQHF. As DNA, the CDR3 is TGTGCCACGGGAGCGAACAATCAGCCCCAGCATTTT. This chain joins TRBV6-5 and TRBJ1-5; D unclear. There are 12 residues in the CDR3. CDR1 and CDR2 from the germline V gene are MNHEY and SVGAGI. The V and J ends lost 10 bases and 3 bases respectively, with 10 bases between them.

The V and J genes are TRBV30 and TRBJ1-5; D is undetermined. CDR3 length: 12 residues. Trimming took off 1 base at V and 6 bases at J, with 7 bases between the two ends. Germline assignment: CDR1 GTSNPN and CDR2 SVGIG (reference sequence). As DNA, the CDR3 is TGTGCCTGGAGTGGGGCGGCTCAGCCCCAGCATTTT. This sequence encodes CAWSGAAQPQHF.

This chain links TRBV10-3 with TRBJ1-5; tentative D call: TRBD1 (6 bases). Trimming removed 0 bases from V and 3 bases from J, with 12 bases in between. Germline V gene sequence: CDR1 ENHRY, CDR2 SYGVKD. The CDR3 consists of 16 residues. CDR3 DNA sequence: TGTGCCATCAGTGAGTCAGGCAGGGGCAACAATCAGCCCCAGCATTTT. Its protein product is CAISESGRGNNQPQHF.

J is TRBJ1-6 and V is TRBV28, with 8 bases aligning to TRBD1. V dropped 6 bases and J dropped 7; count of bases not matched to a gene: 5. The germline V gene encodes CDR1 MDHEN and CDR2 SYDVKM. This CDR3 comprises 14 residues. The CDR3 loop is CASRPGQANSPLHF. Written as DNA, the CDR3 is TGTGCCAGCAGGCCGGGACAGGCAAATTCACCCCTCCACTTT.

J is TRBJ1-1 and V is TRBV30, with D perhaps matching TRBD1 (5 bases). Trimming removed 3 bases from V and 3 bases from J, with 8 bases in between. Germline CDR1 is GTSNPN and CDR2 is SVGIG (reference sequence). The CDR3 is 12 residues long. This CDR3 reads CAWRGGYTEAFF. DNA of the CDR3: TGTGCCTGGAGGGGGGGGTACACTGAAGCTTTCTTT.

This chain uses TRBV27 with TRBJ2-3; 8 bases fit TRBD2. J lost 13 bases, V lost 7 bases, and 13 bases had no gene match. The length of the CDR3 is 13 residues. CDR1 MNHEY and CDR2 SMNVEV come from the germline V gene (reference sequence). The CDR3 region is CASTPRAGGPKYF. As DNA, the CDR3 is TGTGCCAGCACTCCCAGGGCGGGGGGCCCCAAGTATTTT.

This chain links TRBV7-3 with TRBJ2-7; 9 bases match TRBD1. This CDR3 has 13 amino acids. From germline, CDR1 is SGHTA and CDR2 FQGTGA. V was pared by 5 bases and J by 7 bases, with 6 bases of the junction left unmatched. CDR3 sequence (DNA): TGTGCCAGCAGCCCACAGGGGGCTGGGGAGCAGTACTTC. Translation gives CASSPQGAGEQYF.

The chain joins TRBV4-1 to TRBJ2-7, with 9 bases matching TRBD1. After removal of 3 bases from V and 8 bases from J, the junction contained 8 bases not matched to a gene. The germline V gene has CDR1 MGHRA and CDR2 YSYEKL. CDR3 length equals 14 residues. The CDR3: CASSQPGQGGKQYF. For the CDR3, the DNA is TGCGCCAGCAGCCAGCCGGGACAGGGCGGAAAGCAGTACTTC.

The chain combines TRBV5-1 with TRBJ2-5, with 13 nucleotides matching TRBD2. In germline, CDR1 is SGHRS, CDR2 YFSETQ. Germline trimming cut 4 bases from V and 7 bases from J; bases unmatched to any gene: 4. The CDR3 has 14 amino acids. The CDR3 reads CASSDTSGGATQYF. DNA of the CDR3: TGCGCCAGCAGCGACACTAGCGGGGGGGCGACCCAGTACTTC.

This rearrangement joins TRBV19 to TRBJ2-7; D unresolved. The CDR3 sequence is 13 residues long. V dropped 7 bases and J dropped 2 bases, with 12 bases sitting between them. CDR1 is LNHDA, CDR2 SQIVND, per germline (reference sequence). As DNA, the CDR3 is TGTGCCAGTAACCCCGACGGAACCTACGAGCAGTACTTC. Residues: CASNPDGTYEQYF.

For the CDR3, the DNA is TGTGCCAGCTCATTGAGAGGGGGCCACAATGAGCAGTTCTTC. Amino acid sequence: CASSLRGGHNEQFF. The rearrangement uses TRBV3-1 (or the pseudogene TRBV3-2) and TRBJ2-1; 7 positions agree with TRBD1. The CDR3 consists of 14 residues. V lost 8 bases and J lost 5; bases outside the gene matches: 9. The germline CDR1 and CDR2 sequences are LGHDT and YNNKEL (reference sequence).

This chain connects TRBV19 to TRBJ1-2; perhaps TRBD1 as D (6 bases). CDR1 LNHDA and CDR2 SQIVND come from the germline V gene (reference sequence). Trimming took 6 bases from V and 0 from J, leaving 17 bases between them. CDR3 size: 16 residues. In DNA, the CDR3 is TGTGCCAGTAGCTGGTCTGGGGACATAGCTAACTATGGCTACACCTTC. It yields the protein CASSWSGDIANYGYTF.

The chain carries TRBV28 and TRBJ1-5; D is uncertain. Germline lookup yields CDR1 MDHEN and CDR2 SYDVKM. Trimming cost V 3 bases and J 1 base, with 16 bases left between them. This CDR3 is 17 amino acids long. For the CDR3, the DNA is TGTGCCAGCAGTTTGAAGGCCGGCTCGTGGAGCAATCAGCCCCAGCATTTT. This encodes CASSLKAGSWSNQPQHF. Filled out from reference TRBV28 and TRBJ1-5, the complete variable domain reads DVKVTQSSRYLVKRTGEKVFLECVQDMDHENMFWYRQDPGLGLRLIYFSYDVKMKEKGDIPEGYSVSREKKERFSLILESASTNQTSMYLCASSLKAGSWSNQPQHFGDGTRLSIL.

J is TRBJ2-3 and V is TRBV6-5; weak D call: TRBD2 (5 bases). With 5 bases removed from V and 1 base from J, the gap between germline ends came to 10 bases. The CDR3 is 14 residues long. The germline gives CDR1 MNHEY, CDR2 SVGAGI. CDR3 sequence: CASSTRSGTDTQYF. CDR3 bases: TGTGCCAGCAGTACGCGTAGCGGCACAGATACGCAGTATTTT.